This TCR beta chain comes out of a study of blood T cells in healthy people across ages. General study points: Per million T cells, TCR beta diversity dropped about linearly as age rose.

The authors isolated at least 6.5 million PBMCs per sample. Per individual sample, total RNA of at least 5 micrograms was extracted. Turning to this clonotype: Its target is not known.

With a J-beta primer mix and a sample-barcoded 5' primer, a second PCR ran 7 to 11 cycles. The template-switch adaptor, which had 12 random nucleotides, put a tag on each cDNA molecule. TCRdb re-derived calls from the 5' RACE reads in MiXCR, one entry per CDR3 protein. The table includes 1,800,000 or so distinct CDR3 sequences, about two fifths detected once. Sequencing used blood. This receptor was taken from a human donor in good health.

CDR3 bases: TGCGCCAGCAGCGCCTCCGGGACTGAAGCTTTCTTT. Translation gives CASSASGTEAFF. The chain carries TRBV5-1 and TRBJ1-1, with no clear D. The germline gives CDR1 SGHRS, CDR2 YFSETQ. Between the trimmed V and J ends, which lost 4 bases and 5 bases, there was a span of 9 bases. The length of the CDR3 is 12 residues.